One sample yielded the 28 T cell receptor beta chains listed below, sequenced in a study of T cell repertoires in cytomegalovirus infection. No antigen has been identified for these receptors. TCRdb used MiXCR to reprocess the reads, holding one entry per CDR3 protein. Of 450,000 to 600,000 distinct CDR3 sequences in the sample, around a third were seen once. The sequences come from cultured PBMCs, collected from culture after CMV antigen stimulation. The receptors derive from a human donor in good health (CMV status not recorded). Some clones in this sample may be carry-over from other donors' samples.

The rearrangement links TRBV13 to TRBJ1-1; D uncertain. V lost 6 bases, J lost 0 bases, and 8 bases lay in between. CDR1 is PRHDT, CDR2 FYEKMQ, per germline (reference sequence). This CDR3 is built from 13 residues. CDR3 amino acids: CASRPRVNTEAFF. The CDR3 region has the DNA TGTGCCAGCAGGCCGAGGGTGAACACTGAAGCTTTCTTT.

The genes are TRBV6-5 and TRBJ1-4; D not certain. Trimming took 5 bases from V and 7 from J, leaving 11 bases between them. The CDR3 extends over 13 amino acids. Per the germline V gene, CDR1 is MNHEY and CDR2 is SVGAGI. The CDR3 loop reads CASSEVRGEKLFF. Here the CDR3 DNA reads TGTGCCAGCAGTGAGGTCCGTGGTGAAAAACTGTTTTTT.

This chain joins TRBV20-1 and TRBJ2-3; a weak D match, TRBD2 (6 bases). Germline assignment: CDR1 DFQATT and CDR2 SNEGSKA (reference sequence). V lost 3 bases and J 4 bases, leaving 14 bases between the germline ends. This CDR3 contains 14 residues. Here the CDR3 reads CSARRGGGSDTQYF. DNA for the CDR3: TGCAGTGCTAGGCGGGGAGGCGGTTCAGATACGCAGTATTTT.

The chain combines TRBV20-1 with TRBJ2-1; a possible D gene is TRBD2 (5 bases). The germline V gene encodes CDR1 DFQATT and CDR2 SNEGSKA (reference sequence). There are 14 residues in the CDR3. Trimming took off 4 bases at V and 4 bases at J, with 14 bases between the two ends. This CDR3 is CSATGDYQYNEQFF. Here the CDR3 DNA reads TGCAGTGCTACTGGTGACTACCAGTACAATGAGCAGTTCTTC.

The CDR3 bases are TGTGCCAGCAGTTTCGAGGGGGATAGCTCCTACAATGAGCAGTTCTTC. Translating it yields CASSFEGDSSYNEQFF. This sequence joins TRBV27 and TRBJ2-1, with a possible D match to TRBD1 (6 bases). Trimming took 3 bases from V and 0 from J, leaving 12 bases between them. The CDR3 is made up of 16 amino acids. Germline-derived CDR1 and CDR2 are MNHEY and SMNVEV (reference sequence).

The chain is built from TRBV7-2 and TRBJ1-2, with D hard to call. Trimming removed 5 bases at V and 0 bases at J, with 16 bases between. Germline-derived CDR1 and CDR2 are SGHTA and FQGNSA. The length of the CDR3 is 16 residues. The CDR3 region is CASSRNLRAPNYGYTF. CDR3 coding DNA: TGTGCCAGCAGCCGCAATTTGAGGGCACCTAACTATGGCTACACCTTC.

The V and J genes are TRBV12-3 or TRBV12-4 and TRBJ2-1; 7 nucleotides agree with TRBD1. Trimming removed 8 bases from V and 3 bases from J; junction bases left unmatched: 10. The CDR3 sequence is 15 residues long. The CDR3 coding sequence is TGTGCCAGCCGACCGGGGCAGGGGGTCTACAATGAGCAGTTCTTC. It codes for CASRPGQGVYNEQFF.

This clonotype has only a few counts. The V call is TRBV12-3 or TRBV12-4, the J call TRBJ2-1; TRBD2 agrees at 7 bases. V shed 10 bases and J 9 bases; nucleotides not matched to a gene: 15. CDR3 length equals 14 residues. The CDR3 DNA follows: TGTGCCACCTCTTTTAGGGCGGGAGCCTCTGAGCAGTTCTTC. Translated: CATSFRAGASEQFF.

V gene TRBV25-1 combines with J gene TRBJ2-3; 9 nucleotides agree with TRBD1. The germline V gene encodes CDR1 MGHDK and CDR2 SYGVNS. The CDR3 covers 16 residues. The trim removed 6 bases at V and 3 bases at J, leaving 10 bases unmatched. The CDR3: CASSPPGDRETDTQYF. The CDR3 DNA reads TGTGCCAGCAGCCCCCCGGGGGACAGGGAGACAGATACGCAGTATTTT.

This clonotype was seen a handful of times. The CDR3 DNA reads as TGTGCCAGCACAAAGCAGGGCTACAATGAGCAGTTCTTC. Translating gives CASTKQGYNEQFF. This chain connects TRBV6-6 to TRBJ2-1; D perhaps matches TRBD1 (5 bases). Trimming took 7 bases from V and 3 from J, leaving 10 bases between them. The germline gives CDR1 MNHNY, CDR2 SVGAGI (reference sequence). The length of the CDR3 is 13 residues.

The sample holds a few counts of this clonotype. This chain connects TRBV6-2 or TRBV6-3 to TRBJ2-7, with D possibly matching TRBD2 (5 bases). This CDR3 contains 12 residues. With 8 bases removed from V and 2 bases from J, the gap between germline ends came to 10 bases. Germline lookup yields CDR1 MNHEY and CDR2 SVGEGT. Here the CDR3 reads CASRGAAYEQYV. In DNA, the CDR3 is TGTGCCAGCCGGGGAGCGGCCTACGAGCAGTACGTC.

The V gene is TRBV7-6, the J gene TRBJ2-3; 13 bases agree with TRBD2. The junction had 7 bases not matched to a gene; V was cut back by 5 bases and J by 2 bases. CDR3 length: 17 amino acids. CDR1 and CDR2 from the germline V gene are SGHVS and FNYEAQ. CDR3 region: CASSGSGTSGITDTQYF. CDR3 bases: TGTGCCAGCAGCGGGTCCGGGACTAGCGGGATCACAGATACGCAGTATTTT.

The chain uses TRBV20-1 and TRBJ2-1; TRBD2 agrees at 10 bases. This CDR3 has 15 residues. Germline loops: CDR1 DFQATT, CDR2 SNEGSKA (reference sequence). V shed 3 bases and J 5 bases; nucleotides not matched to a gene: 7. Written as DNA, the CDR3 is TGCAGTGCTAGGGCTAGCGGGAGTTTGCACAATGAGCAGTTCTTC. This encodes CSARASGSLHNEQFF.

This chain connects TRBV19 to TRBJ2-7; 7 nucleotides match TRBD1. With 5 bases clipped from V and 4 bases from J, the junction kept 5 bases outside the gene matches. The germline gives CDR1 LNHDA, CDR2 SQIVND (reference sequence). This CDR3 spans 13 amino acids. The CDR3 nucleotides are TGTGCCAGTAGTGACCGGGACAGATACGAGCAGTACTTC. It yields the protein CASSDRDRYEQYF.

The chain couples TRBV19 to TRBJ1-4; no definite D call. The CDR3 consists of 12 residues. The V gene's germline CDR1 is LNHDA and CDR2 SQIVND (reference sequence). The V and J ends lost 1 base and 13 bases respectively, with 10 bases between them. The CDR3 loop is CASSIGHRRLFF. CDR3 coding DNA: TGTGCCAGTAGTATAGGGCACCGGAGACTGTTTTTT.

The chain employs TRBV6-2 or TRBV6-3 and TRBJ2-1, with 7 bases identical to TRBD1. Looked up from germline, CDR1 is MNHEY and CDR2 is SVGEGT. The CDR3 consists of 15 residues. Trimming at V came to 7 bases and at J to 4 bases, leaving 10 bases not matched to a gene. Here the CDR3 reads CASKVRTGDYNEQFF. DNA for the CDR3: TGTGCCAGCAAGGTTCGTACAGGGGATTACAATGAGCAGTTCTTC.

This clonotype has just one count. The chain's CDR3 is CASSELSGLDIQYF. For the CDR3, the DNA is TGTGCCAGCAGTGAACTGAGCGGATTAGACATTCAGTACTTC. This chain joins TRBV2 and TRBJ2-4, with a tentative D call TRBD2 (5 bases). The CDR3 contains 14 residues. Germline V gives CDR1 SNHLY, CDR2 FYNNEI. The ends were cut back, 2 bases at V and 8 bases at J, with 13 bases in the middle.

The chain has TRBV4-1 and TRBJ2-7, with D perhaps TRBD1 or TRBD2 (5 bases each). Germline V gene lookup returns CDR1 MGHRA and CDR2 YSYEKL. The CDR3 sequence is 13 residues long. The ends were cut back, 5 bases at V and 3 bases at J, with 11 bases in the middle. The CDR3 sequence: CASSTGTGYEQYF. As DNA, the CDR3 is TGCGCCAGCAGCACGGGGACCGGCTACGAGCAGTACTTC.

The sample holds many counts of this clonotype. The chain links TRBV6-2 or TRBV6-3 to TRBJ2-1; TRBD2 matches 12 bases. The length of the CDR3 is 15 residues. The trim removed 3 bases at V and 9 bases at J, leaving 6 bases unmatched. CDR1 and CDR2 (germline): MNHEY, SVGEGT. DNA for the CDR3: TGTGCCAGCAGTTATCTAGCGGGAGGGCCTCGTGAGCAGTTCTTC. Amino acids: CASSYLAGGPREQFF.

V gene TRBV2 combines with J gene TRBJ2-2, with 8 bases identical to TRBD2. Germline V gene lookup returns CDR1 SNHLY and CDR2 FYNNEI. CDR3 length equals 20 residues. Trimming took 5 bases from V and 0 from J; bases not matched to a gene: 17. The CDR3 coding sequence is TGTGCCAGCAGTTTTTCCCTCTCTTCGGCTAGCGGGTCGAACACCGGGGAGCTGTTTTTT. It yields the protein CASSFSLSSASGSNTGELFF.

This clonotype occurred a few times. V is TRBV7-3 and J is TRBJ2-5; 12 bases align to TRBD2. Looked up from germline, CDR1 is SGHTA and CDR2 is FQGTGA. The V gene end was trimmed by 3 bases and the J gene end by 2 bases; junction bases not matched to a gene: 10. The CDR3 sequence is 18 residues long. CDR3: CASSLGKTSGRRQETQYF. In nucleotides, the CDR3 is TGTGCCAGCAGCTTGGGCAAAACTAGCGGGAGGCGGCAAGAGACCCAGTACTTC.

This clonotype was counted a few times. This chain connects TRBV7-9 to TRBJ2-7; 7 bases align to TRBD2. The CDR3 is 17 residues long. V shed 4 bases, J shed 0 bases, and the junction held 12 bases outside the gene matches. Germline V gene lookup returns CDR1 SEHNR and CDR2 FQNEAQ (reference sequence). CDR3 sequence reads: CASSWSASGRSSYEQYF. The CDR3 region has the DNA TGTGCCAGCAGCTGGTCGGCTAGCGGAAGGAGCTCCTACGAGCAGTACTTC. The full variable domain, its missing parts supplied by reference TRBV7-9 and TRBJ2-7, is DTGVSQNPRHKITKRGQNVTFRCDPISEHNRLYWYRQTLGQGPEFLTYFQNEAQLEKSRLLSDRFSAERPKGSFSTLEIQRTEQGDSAMYLCASSWSASGRSSYEQYFGPGTRLTVT.

The V and J genes are TRBV20-1 and TRBJ2-1, with 7 bases aligning to TRBD2. Germline CDR1 is DFQATT and CDR2 is SNEGSKA (reference sequence). The V and J ends lost 2 bases and 1 base, in that order; junction bases with no gene match: 5. The CDR3 totals 15 residues. The CDR3 reads CSARLAGDSYNEQFF. CDR3 DNA sequence: TGCAGTGCTAGACTTGCGGGAGATTCCTACAATGAGCAGTTCTTC.

CDR3 loop: CASSLNTAGAEGYTF. The CDR3 coding sequence is TGCGCCAGCAGCTTGAACACGGCGGGGGCGGAGGGCTACACCTTC. The J gene is TRBJ1-2, the V gene TRBV5-1; a weak D match, TRBD1 (6 bases). This CDR3 is 15 amino acids long. The germline V and J ends were trimmed by 1 base and 8 bases, with 18 bases remaining between them. The germline V gene encodes CDR1 SGHRS and CDR2 YFSETQ.

This chain connects TRBV6-8 to TRBJ1-2, with 9 bases matching TRBD1. Germline V lookup: CDR1 MNHGY, CDR2 SAAAGT. The trim removed 5 bases at V and 2 bases at J, leaving 6 bases unmatched. CDR3 length: 15 residues. CDR3 DNA sequence: TGTGCCAGCAGTCGCTCCGGGACAGGGAACTATGGCTACACCTTC. Its translation is CASSRSGTGNYGYTF.

The chain carries TRBV5-4 and TRBJ1-1; TRBD1 agrees at 11 bases. Germline V gene sequence: CDR1 SGHNT, CDR2 YYREEE (reference sequence). This CDR3 has 17 amino acids. With V trimmed by 4 bases and J by 1 base, 9 bases remained unmatched. The CDR3 spells CASSEGDRGFENTEAFF. DNA of the CDR3: TGTGCCAGCAGCGAGGGGGACAGGGGGTTTGAGAACACTGAAGCTTTCTTT. Complete variable domain (other parts from reference TRBV5-4 and TRBJ1-1): ETGVTQSPTHLIKTRGQQVTLRCSSQSGHNTVSWYQQALGQGPQFIFQYYREEENGRGNFPPRFSGLQFPNYSSELNVNALELDDSALYLCASSEGDRGFENTEAFFGQGTRLTVV.

Regarding this clonotype: Sequence at one end of the junction differs from germline and may be a read error. The rearrangement joins TRBV7-2 to TRBJ1-6; 8 bases map to TRBD1. Germline CDR1 is SGHTA and CDR2 is FQGNSA. This CDR3 has 15 amino acids. In DNA, the CDR3 is TGTGCCAGCAGTTCCCTGGGACAGGATAATTCACCCCTCCGCTTT. It is translated as CASSSLGQDNSPLRF.

The V call is TRBV4-1, the J call TRBJ1-5; D unclear. V lost 4 bases and J 0 bases, leaving 13 bases between the germline ends. Germline V CDR1 and CDR2: MGHRA, YSYEKL. This CDR3 has 16 residues. In DNA form, the CDR3 reads TGCGCCAGCAGCCCGCTCGACAATCATAGCAATCAGCCCCAGCATTTT. Its translation: CASSPLDNHSNQPQHF.